This passage covers 5 T cell receptor beta chains from one sample sequenced in a study of neurological immune-mediated disorders (dated by TCRdb to the late 2010s). The time point label for this specimen denotes: longitudinal time-point 3. The library was produced with 5' RACE. TCRdb names Illumina HiSeq 2500 as the instrument used. TCRdb trimmed the raw reads at Q25, called clones with MiXCR and kept productive beta chains. When rows share a CDR3 protein, they turn into one entry using the most common DNA and genes. The sample data list 45,000 to 60,000 distinct CDR3 sequences, and 9.5% to 15% of these were observed just once. Approximately 10% of the sample belongs to the ten largest clones. Sequenced material: PBMCs. The receptors were gathered from a male donor with HTLV-1-associated myelopathy (HAM/TSP).

This clonotype was detected only a few times. The CDR3: CATSRETASWNTGELFF. In DNA, the CDR3 is TGTGCCACCAGCAGAGAGACAGCCTCGTGGAACACCGGGGAGCTGTTTTTT. The chain combines TRBV15 with TRBJ2-2; D is possibly TRBD1 (5 bases). The germline CDR1 and CDR2 sequences are LNHNV and YYDKDF (reference sequence). Trimming cost V 0 bases and J 1 base, with 12 bases left between them. The CDR3 spans 17 residues.

This clonotype is categorized as medium-sized. The rearrangement links TRBV4-3 to TRBJ1-3; D uncertain. The CDR3 has 15 amino acids. Germline CDR1 LGHNA, CDR2 YSLEER. Trimming removed 1 base at V and 1 base at J, with 8 bases between. CDR3 in amino acids: CASSQGGGSGNTIYF. The CDR3 DNA reads TGCGCCAGCAGCCAAGGCGGAGGTTCTGGAAACACCATATATTTT.

This clonotype was seen many times. The rearrangement links TRBV7-9 to TRBJ2-2; TRBD2 matches at 9 bases. The CDR3 has 16 residues. CDR1 and CDR2 (germline): SEHNR, FQNEAQ (reference sequence). V trimming: 4 bases; J trimming: 2 bases; junction bases outside the gene matches: 5. The CDR3 spells CASSSSGGPNTGELFF. CDR3 DNA sequence: TGTGCCAGCAGCTCCAGCGGGGGGCCTAACACCGGGGAGCTGTTTTTT.

The V and J genes are TRBV28 and TRBJ1-5; D perhaps matches TRBD1 (6 bases). The CDR3 totals 15 residues. Germline V gene data show CDR1 as MDHEN and CDR2 as SYDVKM. V was shortened by 7 bases and J by 5 bases, with 18 bases between the two germline ends. This chain's CDR3 is CASNRLGGIHQPQHF. CDR3 nucleotides: TGTGCCAGCAACCGGCTAGGGGGTATTCATCAGCCCCAGCATTTT.

This clonotype was detected ten times or more. The V call is TRBV20-1, the J call TRBJ1-5; a weak D match, TRBD1 (5 bases). Trimming stripped 6 bases from V and 0 bases from J, with 18 bases between. CDR1 is DFQATT, CDR2 SNEGSKA, per germline (reference sequence). The length of the CDR3 is 16 residues. Here the CDR3 DNA reads TGCAGTGCCAGCCGTTTTGGACACCTTAGCAATCAGCCCCAGCATTTT. It codes for CSASRFGHLSNQPQHF.